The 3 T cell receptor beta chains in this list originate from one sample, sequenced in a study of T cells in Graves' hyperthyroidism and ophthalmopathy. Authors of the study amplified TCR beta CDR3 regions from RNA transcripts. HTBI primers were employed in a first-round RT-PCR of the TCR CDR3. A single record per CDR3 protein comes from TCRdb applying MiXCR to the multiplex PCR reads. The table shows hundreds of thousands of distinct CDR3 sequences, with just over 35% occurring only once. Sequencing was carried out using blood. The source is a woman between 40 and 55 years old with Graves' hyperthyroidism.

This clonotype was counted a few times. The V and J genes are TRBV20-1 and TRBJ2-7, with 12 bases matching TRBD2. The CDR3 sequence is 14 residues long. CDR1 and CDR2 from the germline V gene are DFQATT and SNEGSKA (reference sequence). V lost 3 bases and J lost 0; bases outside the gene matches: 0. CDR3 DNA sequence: TGCAGTGCTAGGACTAGCGGGGGCTCCTACGAGCAGTACTTC. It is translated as CSARTSGGSYEQYF.

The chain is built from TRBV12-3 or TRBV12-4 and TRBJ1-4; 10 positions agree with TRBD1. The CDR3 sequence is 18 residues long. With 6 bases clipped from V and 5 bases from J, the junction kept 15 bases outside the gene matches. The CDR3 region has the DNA TGTGCCAGCAGCCGATCTTGGACAGGGGGGACGCTAAATGAAAAACTGTTTTTT. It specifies CASSRSWTGGTLNEKLFF.

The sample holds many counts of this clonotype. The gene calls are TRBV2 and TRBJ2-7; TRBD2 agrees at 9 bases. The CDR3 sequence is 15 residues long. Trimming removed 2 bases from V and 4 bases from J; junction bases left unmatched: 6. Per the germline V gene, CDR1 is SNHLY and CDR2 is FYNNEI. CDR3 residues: CASSERGLADYEQYF. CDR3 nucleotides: TGTGCCAGCAGTGAAAGGGGACTAGCAGATTACGAGCAGTACTTC.